This is a list of T cell receptor beta chains from one sample in a study of blood T cell repertoires in COVID-19. The table came from immunoSEQ multiplex PCR; TCRdb's copy has only in-frame clones and leaves some out. The table records about 210,000 clones, roughly 80% of them present only once. The specimen was peripheral blood. The source of these receptors is a woman between 70 and 85 years old with acute or convalescent COVID-19. CDR3s include the opening cysteine and the closing phenylalanine or tryptophan. A D gene is named only where the DNA matches it firmly. A clone size is listed for some rows: how often the clone was seen (once, few, many), or a class if it is expanded.

TRBJ2-1 | - | TRBD2 | TRBV6-5 | TGTGCCAGCAGTTACGGGGGGGGATCCTACAATGAGCAGTTCTTC | CASSYGGGSYNEQFF
TRBJ1-5 | once | TRBD1 | TRBV27 | TGTGCCAGCAGTTCGGGACAGGGTTATCAGCCCCAGCATTTT | CASSSGQGYQPQHF
TRBJ2-3 | - | - | TRBV12-3/TRBV12-4 | TGTGCCAGCAGCCGCGAGTCTGATACGCAGTATTTT | CASSRESDTQYF
TRBJ2-3 | - | - | TRBV24-1 | TGTGCCACCAGTGATTGGGGGGGGGCTAGCACAGATACGCAGTATTTT | CATSDWGGASTDTQYF
TRBJ2-7 | - | - | TRBV4-3 | TGCGCCAGCAGCCAAAGATCGGGGTACGAGCAGTACTTC | CASSQRSGYEQYF
TRBJ1-5 | once | - | TRBV28 | TGTGCCAGCAGTGACTTCCTCAATCAGCCCCAGCATTTT | CASSDFLNQPQHF
TRBJ1-1 | - | - | TRBV10-3 | TGTGCCATCAGTGAGTCAGGGCAGGGGAACACTGAAGCTTTCTTT | CAISESGQGNTEAFF
TRBJ1-1 | few | TRBD1 | TRBV11-2 | TGTGCCAGCAGCTTAGCCCGCGGGCAGGGGGACCGAACTGAAGCTTTCTTT | CASSLARGQGDRTEAFF
TRBJ2-1 | - | TRBD2 | TRBV7-2 | TGTGCCAGCAGCCGGGCCAGCGGGGGGGCCAATGAGCAGTTCTTC | CASSRASGGANEQFF
TRBJ1-5 | few | TRBD1 | TRBV6-5 | TGTGCCAGCAGTTACTCGACAGGGAACAATCAGCCCCAGCATTTT | CASSYSTGNNQPQHF
TRBJ1-5 | - | TRBD1 | TRBV12-5 | TGTGCTAGTGGTTTGGTACTTACGGGGACAGGAAGGGAGAGCAATCAGCCCCAGCATTTT | CASGLVLTGTGRESNQPQHF
TRBJ2-5 | - | TRBD2 | TRBV7-9 | TGTGCCAGCAGTCCCCCGACTAGCCTTTCGATTGAGACCCAGTACTTC | CASSPPTSLSIETQYF